The 20 T cell receptor beta chains reported below all come from one sample, sequenced in a study of shared clonotypes between healthy human individuals. This table comes from immunoSEQ multiplex PCR, and its TCRdb copy is limited to in-frame clones, with some not included. In the table there are a few million clones, 85% to 95% of which are singletons. The sequenced material came from naive CD4+ T cells from PBMCs. Stated subset: CD45RA+ positively selected. These receptors all stem from a man between 18 and 35 years old in good health. Some clones in this sample may be carry-over from other donors' samples.

This chain joins TRBV25-1 and TRBJ2-5; D not certain. The CDR3 totals 15 residues. V was trimmed by 7 bases and J by 2 bases, leaving 17 bases between them. The V gene's germline CDR1 is MGHDK and CDR2 SYGVNS. The DNA of the CDR3 is TGTGCCAGCACCCATCACGTGCCGGGTCAAGAGACCCAGTACTTC. Translating it yields CASTHHVPGQETQYF.

This clone came up once. The V and J genes are TRBV7-2 and TRBJ2-7, with 11 bases fitting TRBD1. V dropped 6 bases and J dropped 6; count of bases not matched to a gene: 10. The CDR3 extends over 15 amino acids. From germline, CDR1 is SGHTA and CDR2 FQGNSA. As DNA, the CDR3 is TGTGCCAGCAGTTACAAGCGGGACAGGGGGATCGAGCAGTACTTC. Translated, it gives CASSYKRDRGIEQYF.

This chain connects TRBV6-5 to TRBJ2-3, with D uncertain. The length of the CDR3 is 14 residues. Germline CDR1 and CDR2: MNHEY and SVGAGI. V lost 2 bases, J lost 4 bases, and 10 bases lay in between. The CDR3 DNA is TGTGCCAGCAGTTACGGCAGGTTGGCAGATACGCAGTATTTT. This gives the protein CASSYGRLADTQYF.

The chain has TRBV7-2 and TRBJ2-3; no clear D. This CDR3 contains 12 residues. Germline lookup yields CDR1 SGHTA and CDR2 FQGNSA. Trimming stripped 2 bases from V and 14 bases from J, with 14 bases between. The CDR3 bases are TGTGCCAGCAGCTTAAAGGGCAACCTGGGGTATTTT. It is translated as CASSLKGNLGYF.

The chain carries TRBV11-2 and TRBJ2-7, with 9 bases that match TRBD1. CDR3 length: 14 amino acids. From germline, CDR1 is SGHAT and CDR2 FQNNGV. V lost 3 bases and J lost 3; bases outside the gene matches: 3. The CDR3 DNA is TGTGCCAGCAGCTTCTGGGACAGGGTCTACGAGCAGTACTTC. This sequence encodes CASSFWDRVYEQYF.

J is TRBJ1-1 and V is TRBV28; possibly TRBD1 for D (6 bases). Trimming left V 2 bases short and J 5 bases short, with 12 bases between. This CDR3 has 14 residues. Germline-derived CDR1 and CDR2 are MDHEN and SYDVKM. CDR3 DNA: TGTGCCAGCAGTTTACAGGGGAGGGTAACTGAAGCTTTCTTT. Amino acid sequence: CASSLQGRVTEAFF.

This chain links TRBV29-1 with TRBJ2-3; maybe TRBD1 (6 bases). This CDR3 is 14 amino acids long. The V end lost 7 bases, the J end lost 1 base, and 15 bases lay between the germline ends. Germline lookup yields CDR1 SQVTM and CDR2 ANQGSEA. CDR3 amino acids: CSAEGVTGTDTQYF. CDR3 sequence (DNA): TGCAGCGCCGAGGGGGTAACGGGCACAGATACGCAGTATTTT.

The V gene is TRBV4-1, the J gene TRBJ2-3; D remains unclear. Germline V gene data show CDR1 as MGHRA and CDR2 as YSYEKL. Trimming took 3 bases from V and 4 from J, leaving 5 bases between them. There are 12 residues in the CDR3. CDR3 in amino acids: CASSHWADTQYF. The CDR3 coding sequence is TGCGCCAGCAGCCACTGGGCAGATACGCAGTATTTT.

The chain is built from TRBV28 and TRBJ2-1, with 10 positions matching TRBD2. Trimming cost V 5 bases and J 9 bases; bases outside gene matches: 13. Germline CDR1 and CDR2: MDHEN and SYDVKM. This CDR3 has 16 residues. The chain's CDR3 is CASSPPAGGREREQFF. For the CDR3, the DNA is TGTGCCAGCAGTCCCCCAGCGGGAGGGCGGGAGCGTGAGCAGTTCTTC.

The rearrangement uses TRBV28 and TRBJ2-3; D possibly corresponds to TRBD1 (6 bases). Germline CDR1 is MDHEN and CDR2 is SYDVKM. CDR3 length: 15 residues. With 10 bases removed from V and 5 bases from J, the gap between germline ends came to 22 bases. The CDR3 region has the DNA TGTGCCATCAAACGTAACCCCACACAGGGAGATACGCAGTATTTT. Protein sequence: CAIKRNPTQGDTQYF.

This rearrangement joins TRBV5-3 to TRBJ1-5; TRBD1 agrees at 7 bases. TRBV5-3 is noted as an ORF with a role that remains uncertain. Trimming took 3 bases from V and 4 from J; bases not matched to a gene: 4. This CDR3 contains 14 residues. This CDR3 is CARSSTGENQPQHF. The CDR3 DNA reads TGTGCCAGAAGCTCCACAGGGGAAAATCAGCCCCAGCATTTT.

This chain connects TRBV6-1 to TRBJ1-1; 7 nucleotides match TRBD1. This CDR3 region has 14 residues. V lost 5 bases and J lost 3; bases outside the gene matches: 6. Germline assignment: CDR1 MNHNS and CDR2 SASEGT. In nucleotides, the CDR3 is TGTGCCAGCAGTAACAGGGGTCGGGACACTGAAGCTTTCTTT. This translates into CASSNRGRDTEAFF.

The chain combines TRBV10-3 with TRBJ2-3, with D unclear. The V gene's germline CDR1 is ENHRY and CDR2 SYGVKD. The CDR3 length is 12 residues. Trimming cost V 10 bases and J 5 bases, with 13 bases left between them. CDR3 sequence (DNA): TGTGCCACGGCCTCTGGTAAAGATACGCAGTATTTT. It yields the protein CATASGKDTQYF.

The gene calls are TRBV7-9 and TRBJ2-1, with 10 bases aligning to TRBD2. The CDR3 totals 17 residues. CDR1 is SEHNR, CDR2 FQNEAQ, per germline (reference sequence). Trimming took 5 bases from V and 5 from J; bases not matched to a gene: 12. The CDR3 coding sequence is TGTGCCAGCAGCCCCGGCCCAAGCGGGAGGGGCCACAATGAGCAGTTCTTC. This gives the protein CASSPGPSGRGHNEQFF.

The rearrangement links TRBV18 to TRBJ1-1; D is possibly TRBD1 (5 bases). Trimming left V 3 bases short and J 4 bases short, with 15 bases between. Germline V gives CDR1 KGHSH, CDR2 LQKENI. The CDR3 consists of 15 residues. In nucleotides, the CDR3 is TGTGCCAGCTCACCGGAGGGGTTAATGAGCACTGAAGCTTTCTTT. The encoded protein is CASSPEGLMSTEAFF.

The rearrangement joins TRBV5-1 to TRBJ2-2; 8 bases match TRBD2. Trimming removed 5 bases from V and 7 bases from J; junction bases left unmatched: 4. From germline, CDR1 is SGHRS and CDR2 YFSETQ. The CDR3 loop spans 13 amino acids. CDR3 residues: CASRVAGIGELFF. In nucleotides, the CDR3 is TGCGCCAGCAGGGTAGCGGGAATCGGGGAGCTGTTTTTT. The whole variable domain, filled in from reference TRBV5-1 and TRBJ2-2, reads KAGVTQTPRYLIKTRGQQVTLSCSPISGHRSVSWYQQTPGQGLQFLFEYFSETQRNKGNFPGRFSGRQFSNSRSEMNVSTLELGDSALYLCASRVAGIGELFFGEGSRLTVL.

V gene TRBV10-3 combines with J gene TRBJ1-1; D gene uncertain. V was shortened by 7 bases and J by 5 bases, with 17 bases between the two germline ends. Germline assignment: CDR1 ENHRY and CDR2 SYGVKD. This CDR3 has 14 residues. The CDR3 nucleotides are TGTGCCATCACCGGGTCGGGGAAAGGGACTGAAGCTTTCTTT. This gives the protein CAITGSGKGTEAFF.

Comments on this clone: Other DNA sequences within the sample encode an identical CDR3. This sequence joins TRBV4-1 and TRBJ2-1; the match to TRBD2 covers 8 bases. The CDR3 is 16 residues long. Trimming took 1 base from V and 1 from J; bases not matched to a gene: 3. Germline V CDR1 and CDR2: MGHRA, YSYEKL. The CDR3 nucleotides are TGCGCCAGCAGCCAAGTAGGCGGGAGGTCCTACAATGAGCAGTTCTTC. Protein product: CASSQVGGRSYNEQFF.

This clone was observed a few times. Other DNA sequences in the sample encode the same CDR3. The CDR3: CASSLGTGRGEKLFF. Written as DNA, the CDR3 is TGTGCCAGCAGCTTAGGAACAGGGAGGGGTGAAAAACTGTTTTTT. V usage is TRBV7-9 and J usage is TRBJ1-4, with D maybe TRBD1 (6 bases). The germline V gene has CDR1 SEHNR and CDR2 FQNEAQ (reference sequence). V lost 1 base and J lost 7, with 13 bases in between. CDR3 length: 15 amino acids.

J is TRBJ2-7 and V is TRBV21-1. TRBV21-1 represents a pseudogene. The CDR3 consists of 12 residues. CDR3 region: CASGGGRSEQYF. DNA of the CDR3: TGTGCCAGCGGGGGTGGGCGAAGCGAGCAGTACTTC.